This TCR beta chain was sequenced during a study of cytomegalovirus exposure and HLA in healthy donors. Germline loops: CDR1 PRHDT, CDR2 FYEKMQ (reference sequence). This CDR3 is 11 amino acids long. V was cut by 5 bases and J by 1 base, with 3 bases left in between. The PCR made use of 60 Vbeta and 13 Jbeta primers. Data came from immunoSEQ multiplex PCR; TCRdb stores just in-frame clones and leaves some out. Of around 180,000 clones listed, 80% are singletons. The origin of this receptor is a man aged 25-45 years in good health and CMV-seropositive. The chain has TRBV13 and TRBJ2-7, with D unresolved. The material sequenced was PBMCs. The DNA of the CDR3 is TGTGCCAGCAGCGCGTCCTACGAGCAGTACTTC. Translation gives CASSASYEQYF.